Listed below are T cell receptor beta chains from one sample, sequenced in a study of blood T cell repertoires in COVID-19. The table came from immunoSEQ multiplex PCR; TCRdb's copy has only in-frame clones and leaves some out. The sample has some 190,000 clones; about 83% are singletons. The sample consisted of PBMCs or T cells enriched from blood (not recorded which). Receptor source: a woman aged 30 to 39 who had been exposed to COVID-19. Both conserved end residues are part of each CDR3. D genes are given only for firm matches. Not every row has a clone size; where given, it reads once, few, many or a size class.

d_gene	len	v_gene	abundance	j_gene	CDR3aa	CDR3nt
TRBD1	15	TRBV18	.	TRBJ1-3	CASSPPYRGGNTIYF	TGTGCCAGCTCACCACCGTACAGGGGTGGAAACACCATATATTTT
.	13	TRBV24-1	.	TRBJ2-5	CATSSRVQETQYF	TGTGCCACCAGTTCCAGGGTTCAGGAGACCCAGTACTTC
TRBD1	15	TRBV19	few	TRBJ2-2	CASSINRGSPGELFF	TGTGCCAGTAGTATTAACAGGGGAAGCCCGGGGGAGCTGTTTTTT
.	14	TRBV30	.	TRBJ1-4	CAWSVVGAREKLFF	TGTGCCTGGAGTGTAGTAGGGGCGCGTGAAAAACTGTTTTTT
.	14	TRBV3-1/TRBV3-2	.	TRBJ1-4	CASSSGRTNEKLFF	TGTGCCAGCAGCAGCGGGCGGACTAATGAAAAACTGTTTTTT
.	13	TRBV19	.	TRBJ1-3	CASRDVSGNTIYF	TGTGCCAGCAGGGATGTATCTGGAAACACCATATATTTT
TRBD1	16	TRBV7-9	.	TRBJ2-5	CASSTPPTGGQETQYF	TGTGCCAGCAGCACGCCCCCCACAGGGGGCCAAGAGACCCAGTACTTC
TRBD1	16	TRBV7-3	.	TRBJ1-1	CASSPLRDRGWTEAFF	TGTGCCAGCAGCCCCCTTCGCGACAGGGGTTGGACTGAAGCTTTCTTT
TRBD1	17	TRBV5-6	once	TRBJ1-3	CASSYLGQDNSGNTIYF	TGTGCCAGCAGCTACCTTGGACAGGACAACTCTGGAAACACCATATATTTT
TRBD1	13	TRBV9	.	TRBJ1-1	CASSAGQGGVAFF	TGTGCCAGCAGCGCGGGACAGGGGGGAGTAGCTTTCTTT
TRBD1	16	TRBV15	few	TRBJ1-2	CATSRGGTGDNYGYTF	TGTGCCACCAGCAGAGGAGGGACAGGCGATAACTATGGCTACACCTTC
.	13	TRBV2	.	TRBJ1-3	CASHRDVRNTIYF	TGTGCCAGCCACAGGGACGTAAGAAACACCATATATTTT
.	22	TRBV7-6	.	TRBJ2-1	CASSLPNVFRGASSSSSNEQFF	TGTGCCAGCAGCTTACCTAATGTGTTCAGGGGGGCCAGCTCGTCTTCGTCCAATGAGCAGTTCTTC
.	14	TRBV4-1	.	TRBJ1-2	CASSQARVNYGYTF	TGCGCCAGCAGCCAAGCCAGGGTTAACTATGGCTACACCTTC
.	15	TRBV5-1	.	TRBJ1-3	CASSLPDSSGNTIYF	TGCGCCAGCAGCTTGCCGGACAGCTCTGGAAACACCATATATTTT